The present entry profiles one T cell receptor beta chain with its context. The data derive from a study of blood T cell repertoires in COVID-19. Study-level information: The origin of the acute and convalescent COVID-19 samples was the United States, Italy and Spain. The analysed material was cDNA or gDNA that came from T cells, B-cell-depleted T cells, or PBMCs.

V was pared by 7 bases and J by 8 bases, with 18 bases between. This CDR3 has 14 residues. The germline CDR1 and CDR2 sequences are LNHDA and SQIVND (reference sequence). Study processing details: Reference gene primer amplification in the assay estimated nucleated cell counts. The assay was immunoSEQ multiplex PCR, and TCRdb's table has in-frame clones only and misses some. V and J calls and clone size are given by that table; D and trimming were obtained from the DNA. This sample has about 62,000 clones, with more than 60% found just once. The sample was peripheral blood. The receptor was isolated from a man aged 55 to 70 with acute or convalescent COVID-19. This chain connects TRBV19 to TRBJ2-4, with D possibly TRBD2 on 6 matching bases. CDR3 amino acids: CASTHPTRPDIQYF. In DNA form, the CDR3 reads TGTGCCAGTACCCACCCGACTAGACCTGACATTCAGTACTTC.